The clone carrying this T cell receptor beta chain has just one count. Here immunoSEQ multiplex PCR was the method, and the copy in TCRdb shows in-frame clones only, minus some. Among about 240,000 clones listed, around four fifths were seen once. Germline CDR1 and CDR2: GTSNPN and SVGIG (reference sequence). The ends were cut back, 2 bases at V and 1 base at J, with 15 bases in the middle. The CDR3 runs to 16 residues. The entry originates in a study of blood T cell repertoires in COVID-19. Study overall: COVID-19 samples, acute and convalescent, were from the United States, Italy and Spain.

Sequences were obtained from peripheral blood. The source is a woman in her 70s with acute or convalescent COVID-19. V is TRBV30 and J is TRBJ1-5; a possible D gene is TRBD1 (6 bases). The CDR3 is CAWSPWTEGSNQPQHF. The CDR3 coding sequence is TGTGCCTGGAGTCCATGGACAGAGGGGAGCAATCAGCCCCAGCATTTT.